These T cell receptor beta chains were read from a single sample in a study of Ad26.COV2.S vaccination and SARS-CoV-2 variants. Sequenced by immunoSEQ multiplex PCR; TCRdb stores in-frame clones only, minus some. The profile shows fewer than 400,000 clones, about 85% of them singletons. This material consisted of peripheral blood, taken in a trial of Ad26.COV2.S vaccine versus placebo. The source is a person aged 18 to 65 who received the Ad26.COV2.S COVID-19 vaccine or a placebo. The CDR3 runs from the conserved cysteine through the conserved F or W. The D gene is left open where the match is weak. Where a row states a size, it is once, few, many or the class of an expanded clone; other rows omit it.

CASSLDSSGYEQYF	TGTGCCAGCAGCCTGGACAGTAGCGGATACGAGCAGTACTTC	TRBV3-1/TRBV3-2	TRBJ2-7	-	-
CASSKGEGTGELFF	TGTGCCAGCAGCAAGGGGGAGGGCACCGGGGAGCTGTTTTTT	TRBV7-8	TRBJ2-2	-	few
CASSHDRGFYEQYF	TGTGCCAGCAGCCACGACCGGGGGTTCTACGAGCAGTACTTC	TRBV2	TRBJ2-7	-	once
CASSHPGLAAQYF	TGTGCCAGCAGCCACCCGGGACTAGCAGCTCAGTATTTT	TRBV3-1/TRBV3-2	TRBJ2-3	TRBD2	-
CASSPSAPGTNEKLFF	TGTGCCAGCTCACCGTCGGCTCCGGGAACTAATGAAAAACTGTTTTTT	TRBV18	TRBJ1-4	-	-
CASTLRVGQPQHF	TGTGCCAGCACCTTACGGGTCGGCCAGCCCCAGCATTTT	TRBV27	TRBJ1-5	-	once
CASHLRDRTLYGYTF	TGTGCCAGTCACCTCCGGGACAGAACCCTATATGGCTACACCTTC	TRBV25-1	TRBJ1-2	TRBD1	-
CASSLGAGEYGYTF	TGTGCCAGCAGCCTTGGGGCAGGGGAGTATGGCTACACCTTC	TRBV7-9	TRBJ1-2	-	few
CATSEAGKNYGYTF	TGTGCCACCAGTGAAGCCGGGAAGAATTACGGCTACACCTTC	TRBV24-1	TRBJ1-2	-	-
CASSQVPGGVNSPLHF	TGTGCCAGCAGCCAAGTTCCGGGGGGTGTAAATTCACCCCTCCACTTT	TRBV3-1/TRBV3-2	TRBJ1-6	-	-
CASSYSGTGNTIYF	TGTGCCAGCAGCTACTCGGGGACTGGAAACACCATATATTTT	TRBV7-2	TRBJ1-3	-	-
CASGPGMSTYGYTF	TGTGCCAGCGGACCAGGGATGTCTACCTATGGCTACACCTTC	TRBV28	TRBJ1-2	-	-
CATSRVGGTGEDIQYF	TGTGCCACCAGCAGAGTGGGGGGGACAGGGGAGGACATTCAGTACTTC	TRBV15	TRBJ2-4	TRBD1	-
CAISGTGPYNEQFF	TGTGCCATCAGTGGGACCGGCCCCTACAATGAGCAGTTCTTC	TRBV10-3	TRBJ2-1	-	-
CASSPGLAGPGELFF	TGTGCCAGCAGCCCAGGACTAGCGGGGCCCGGGGAGCTGTTTTTT	TRBV7-2	TRBJ2-2	TRBD2	-
CAIKRGAGTEAFF	TGTGCCATCAAAAGGGGCGCGGGCACTGAAGCTTTCTTT	TRBV24-1	TRBJ1-1	-	-
CASIQGLGNTEAFF	TGTGCCAGCATACAGGGATTGGGGAACACTGAAGCTTTCTTT	TRBV7-9	TRBJ1-1	-	-
CASSQDEDTRGQNSPLHF	TGCGCCAGCAGCCAAGATGAAGATACTAGGGGACAGAATTCACCCCTCCACTTT	TRBV4-1	TRBJ1-6	TRBD1	few
CASTPGETQYF	TGCGCCAGCACTCCCGGGGAGACCCAGTACTTC	TRBV5-1	TRBJ2-5	-	-
CASSPIWTQETQYF	TGTGCCAGCAGCCCTATTTGGACCCAAGAGACCCAGTACTTC	TRBV7-8	TRBJ2-5	-	-
CASSIPRTIRYGYTF	TGTGCCAGTAGTATTCCTAGGACCATTCGCTATGGCTACACCTTC	TRBV19	TRBJ1-2	-	-
CASSVSDGAYGYTF	TGCGCCAGCAGCGTATCCGACGGAGCCTATGGCTACACCTTC	TRBV5-1	TRBJ1-2	-	-
CASRRTGAYNEQFF	TGTGCCAGCAGGAGGACAGGGGCCTACAATGAGCAGTTCTTC	TRBV11-2	TRBJ2-1	TRBD1	-
CASSLISGGYYEQYF	TGTGCCAGCAGCTTAATTAGCGGGGGGTATTACGAGCAGTACTTC	TRBV7-2	TRBJ2-7	TRBD2	-
CASSQPGAAGQYF	TGCGCCAGCAGCCAACCCGGGGCGGCGGGGCAGTACTTC	TRBV4-1	TRBJ2-7	-	-
CASSSGGSNTEAFF	TGCGCCAGCTCCTCAGGGGGGTCAAACACTGAAGCTTTCTTT	TRBV10-1	TRBJ1-1	TRBD1	-
CASGLAGTYEQYF	TGTGCCAGCGGCCTAGCGGGGACCTACGAGCAGTACTTC	TRBV14	TRBJ2-7	TRBD2	-
CASSQDLEQPQHF	TGTGCCAGCAGCCAAGATCTTGAACAGCCCCAGCATTTT	TRBV3-1/TRBV3-2	TRBJ1-5	-	-
CASSTAAYNEQFF	TGCGCCAGCAGCACGGCAGCTTACAATGAGCAGTTCTTC	TRBV5-1	TRBJ2-1	-	-
CASSQDQLRRSTDTQYF	TGTGCCAGCAGCCAAGATCAGTTACGTCGGTCCACAGATACGCAGTATTTT	TRBV14	TRBJ2-3	-	few
CASSYSGHNSYEQYF	TGTGCCAGCAGTTACTCGGGACACAACTCCTACGAGCAGTACTTC	TRBV6-5	TRBJ2-7	-	-
CASSYSTRQVEAFF	TGTGCCAGCAGTTACTCGACAAGACAGGTTGAAGCTTTCTTT	TRBV6-5	TRBJ1-1	-	-
CASSRLQGPSYEQYF	TGTGCCAGCAGCCGGCTCCAGGGGCCGTCCTACGAGCAGTACTTC	TRBV3-1/TRBV3-2	TRBJ2-7	-	-
CASSEGQGAADTQYF	TGTGCCAGCAGCGAGGGACAGGGGGCTGCAGATACGCAGTATTTT	TRBV11-3	TRBJ2-3	TRBD1	-
CASSQVPGPFLEQFF	TGCGCCAGCAGCCAAGTTCCGGGACCCTTCCTTGAGCAGTTCTTC	TRBV4-3	TRBJ2-1	-	-
CASSQGTGYGYTF	TGCGCCAGCAGCCAAGGGACGGGCTATGGCTACACCTTC	TRBV4-1	TRBJ1-2	-	-
CASRQGQLDNEQFF	TGTGCCAGCAGACAGGGTCAGCTTGACAATGAGCAGTTCTTC	TRBV6-5	TRBJ2-1	-	-
CARGGSGANVLTF	TGTGCCAGGGGGGGCTCTGGGGCCAACGTCCTGACTTTC	TRBV2	TRBJ2-6	-	many
CASSQDGGTGSEKLFF	TGCGCCAGCAGCCAAGACGGGGGGACAGGCAGTGAAAAACTGTTTTTT	TRBV4-3	TRBJ1-4	TRBD1	-
CASSPGQGYSPLHF	TGTGCCAGCAGTCCGGGACAGGGTTACTCACCCCTCCACTTT	TRBV11-2	TRBJ1-6	TRBD1	-
CASSRDPNYGYTF	TGTGCCAGCAGCCGGGACCCTAACTATGGCTACACCTTC	TRBV12-3/TRBV12-4	TRBJ1-2	-	-
CASSGGGGSYNEQFF	TGCGCCAGCAGTGGGGGCGGGGGCTCCTACAATGAGCAGTTCTTC	TRBV5-1	TRBJ2-1	-	-
CASSLGAQPQHF	TGTGCCAGCAGCTTAGGGGCACAGCCCCAGCATTTT	TRBV7-2	TRBJ1-5	-	-
CSVEAGGGVTDTQYF	TGCAGCGTTGAAGCCGGCGGGGGGGTAACAGATACGCAGTATTTT	TRBV29-1	TRBJ2-3	TRBD2	-
CASSYSALFPNSPLHF	TGTGCCAGCAGTTACTCTGCCCTATTCCCCAATTCACCCCTCCACTTT	TRBV6-5	TRBJ1-6	-	once
CASSHRDRGDEQYF	TGTGCCAGCAGCCACCGGGACAGGGGGGACGAGCAGTACTTC	TRBV3-1/TRBV3-2	TRBJ2-7	TRBD1	-